This passage covers 21 T cell receptor beta chains from one sample sequenced in a study of blood T cell repertoires in COVID-19. Assay used: immunoSEQ multiplex PCR; TCRdb lists only in-frame clones, some missing. The table has 35,000 to 45,000 clones, about 90% seen once; the top ten hold 14%. Sequencing was performed on peripheral blood. The source is a human donor in a cohort sampled during active COVID-19.

This clone was seen only once. The rearrangement links TRBV6-6 to TRBJ2-7; perhaps TRBD2 as D (6 bases). In germline, CDR1 is MNHNY, CDR2 SVGAGI (reference sequence). V dropped 5 bases and J dropped 6 bases, with 23 bases sitting between them. The length of the CDR3 is 16 residues. CDR3 residues: CASSPPGDFKKGEQYF. CDR3 bases: TGTGCCAGCAGTCCCCCTGGGGACTTCAAGAAGGGCGAGCAGTACTTC.

CDR3 nucleotides: TGTGCCAGCTCACCAGGGACAGCCTCCTACGAGCAGTACTTC. As protein: CASSPGTASYEQYF. J is TRBJ2-7 and V is TRBV18; TRBD1 aligns across 7 bases. The length of the CDR3 is 14 residues. CDR1 and CDR2 from the germline V gene are KGHSH and LQKENI. V was pared by 2 bases and J by 0 bases, with 1 base of the junction left unmatched.

The chain links TRBV3-1 (or the pseudogene TRBV3-2) to TRBJ2-7; 9 bases fit TRBD1. CDR3 length equals 13 residues. The germline gives CDR1 LGHDT, CDR2 YNNKEL (reference sequence). V shed 6 bases and J 4 bases; nucleotides not matched to a gene: 4. CDR3 amino acids: CASSRQGEYEQYF. Written as DNA, the CDR3 is TGTGCCAGCAGTCGACAGGGGGAGTACGAGCAGTACTTC.

The chain couples TRBV19 to TRBJ1-1; no clear D gene. The CDR3 has 15 residues. Germline CDR1 and CDR2: LNHDA and SQIVND (reference sequence). The V gene lost 5 bases and the J gene lost 5 bases, with 18 bases spanning the gap. The CDR3: CASSSHDGRSTEAFF. The DNA for the CDR3 is TGTGCCAGTAGTTCCCACGATGGCCGATCAACTGAAGCTTTCTTT.

The V call is TRBV15, the J call TRBJ1-1, with D perhaps TRBD1 (5 bases). The CDR3 is made up of 16 amino acids. V lost 2 bases, J lost 5 bases, and 18 bases lay in between. CDR1 and CDR2 from the germline V gene are LNHNV and YYDKDF (reference sequence). CDR3 nucleotides: TGTGCCACCAGCAGAACCTTGGACCCGCGGGGGACTGAAGCTTTCTTT. Amino acid sequence: CATSRTLDPRGTEAFF.

The chain carries TRBV27 and TRBJ2-7, with 12 positions matching TRBD2. Germline V gene sequence: CDR1 MNHEY, CDR2 SMNVEV (reference sequence). The CDR3 extends over 14 amino acids. V trimming: 6 bases; J trimming: 3 bases; junction bases outside the gene matches: 3. CDR3 sequence (DNA): TGTGCCAGCAGCCAACTAGCGGGGGGCTACGAGCAGTACTTC. Its translation is CASSQLAGGYEQYF.

V and J are TRBV6-5 and TRBJ2-1, with a tentative D call TRBD2 (6 bases). Trimming took off 5 bases at V and 3 bases at J, with 11 bases between the two ends. This CDR3 spans 14 amino acids. The germline CDR1 and CDR2 sequences are MNHEY and SVGAGI. The CDR3 is CASSPGLHYNEQFF. The CDR3 DNA sequence: TGTGCCAGCAGTCCTGGACTACACTACAATGAGCAGTTCTTC.

The J gene is TRBJ1-1, the V gene TRBV12-5; D gene unclear. The CDR3 contains 13 residues. Trimming took 2 bases from V and 4 from J, leaving 8 bases between them. Germline V gene sequence: CDR1 LGHNT, CDR2 FRNRAP. The CDR3 nucleotides read TGTGCTAGTGGTTTGCAAGGAGGCACTGAAGCTTTCTTT. Protein product: CASGLQGGTEAFF.

The J gene is TRBJ1-1, the V gene TRBV18; 7 bases line up with TRBD1. Trimming removed 5 bases from V and 4 bases from J; junction bases left unmatched: 10. This CDR3 contains 15 residues. Germline loops: CDR1 KGHSH, CDR2 LQKENI. DNA for the CDR3: TGTGCCAGCTCAACCCAGACAGGGTTTGGCACTGAAGCTTTCTTT. Protein: CASSTQTGFGTEAFF.

This chain uses TRBV10-3 with TRBJ1-6, with no clear D. V lost 2 bases to trimming and J lost 2 bases, with 7 bases between them. The CDR3 is made up of 15 amino acids. Germline V gives CDR1 ENHRY, CDR2 SYGVKD. This chain's CDR3 is CAISEVGAYNSPLHF. The CDR3 DNA follows: TGTGCCATCAGTGAGGTCGGGGCCTATAATTCACCCCTCCACTTT.

The chain joins TRBV2 to TRBJ2-1; TRBD2 matches at 11 bases. Germline CDR1 SNHLY, CDR2 FYNNEI. V lost 5 bases to trimming and J lost 3 bases; unmatched junction nucleotides: 3. There are 15 residues in the CDR3. CDR3 sequence: CASSSGTSGYNEQFF. CDR3 nucleotides: TGTGCCAGCAGTTCCGGGACTAGCGGCTACAATGAGCAGTTCTTC.

The chain links TRBV6-6 to TRBJ2-1; tentatively, D is TRBD2 (6 bases). Germline V gene lookup returns CDR1 MNHNY and CDR2 SVGAGI (reference sequence). The length of the CDR3 is 12 residues. With 3 bases removed from V and 14 bases from J, the gap between germline ends came to 14 bases. DNA of the CDR3: TGTGCCAGCAGTTATTCCTGGGAGGAGGAGTTCTTC. Amino acids: CASSYSWEEEFF.

The chain combines TRBV27 with TRBJ2-3; no reliable D call. The CDR3 has 12 residues. Germline V gives CDR1 MNHEY, CDR2 SMNVEV (reference sequence). V was clipped by 5 bases and J by 5 bases, with 8 bases between them. CDR3 bases: TGTGCCAGCAGTGAGGTGGGAGATACGCAGTATTTT. It specifies CASSEVGDTQYF.

This sequence joins TRBV2 and TRBJ1-2; 9 bases align to TRBD1. The length of the CDR3 is 14 residues. CDR1 and CDR2 from the germline V gene are SNHLY and FYNNEI. V shed 3 bases, J shed 7 bases, and the junction held 6 bases outside the gene matches. CDR3 in amino acids: CASSDMGQGSGYTF. The CDR3, as DNA: TGTGCCAGCAGTGATATGGGACAGGGATCTGGCTACACCTTC.

This sequence joins TRBV5-4 and TRBJ2-5; D is unclear. The CDR3 length is 15 residues. Germline CDR1 reads SGHNT; CDR2 reads YYREEE (reference sequence). Trimming pared 4 bases from V and 3 bases from J, leaving 16 bases between. The CDR3 region has the DNA TGTGCCAGCAGCCCCCGCTTGGCCACTAAAGAGACCCAGTACTTC. Translating it yields CASSPRLATKETQYF.

The rearrangement uses TRBV11-2 and TRBJ1-1, with D uncertain. This CDR3 comprises 15 residues. Trimming stripped 5 bases from V and 2 bases from J, with 15 bases between. Germline loops: CDR1 SGHAT, CDR2 FQNNGV. The CDR3 DNA is TGTGCCAGCAGCGCTTCTGGCCCGATCAACACTGAAGCTTTCTTT. It is translated as CASSASGPINTEAFF.

V gene TRBV18 combines with J gene TRBJ2-7; 11 bases are shared with TRBD2. The CDR3 covers 15 residues. Losses at the gene ends were 6 bases for V and 5 bases for J; bases not matched to a gene: 9. CDR1 and CDR2 from the germline V gene are KGHSH and LQKENI. The CDR3 region is CASSQVAGGPHEQYF. The CDR3 DNA sequence: TGTGCCAGCTCCCAGGTAGCGGGGGGGCCCCACGAGCAGTACTTC. The full variable domain, with the rest looked up from reference TRBV18 and TRBJ2-7, is NAGVMQNPRHLVRRRGQEARLRCSPMKGHSHVYWYRQLPEEGLKFMVYLQKENIIDESGMPKERFSAEFPKEGPSILRIQQVVRGDSAAYFCASSQVAGGPHEQYFGPGTRLTVT.

The rearrangement uses TRBV6-5 and TRBJ1-5; perhaps TRBD1 as D (5 bases). Germline CDR1 and CDR2: MNHEY and SVGAGI. The CDR3 spans 13 residues. Trimming shortened V by 10 bases and J by 5 bases, and 15 bases separated the two germline ends. The CDR3 DNA follows: TGTGCCACCCATCGGCAGGGTCATCAGCCCCAGCATTTT. Translating gives CATHRQGHQPQHF.

This chain uses TRBV7-9 with TRBJ2-3; 7 bases map to TRBD2. The CDR3 consists of 14 residues. Germline values: CDR1 SEHNR, CDR2 FQNEAQ (reference sequence). V dropped 1 base and J dropped 6; count of bases not matched to a gene: 4. The DNA of the CDR3 is TGTGCCAGCAGCTTAGGGACTAGGTTCGATACGCAGTATTTT. It is translated as CASSLGTRFDTQYF.

The chain combines TRBV4-1 with TRBJ2-6; D is perhaps TRBD1 (6 bases). Germline V gene sequence: CDR1 MGHRA, CDR2 YSYEKL. With 0 bases removed from V and 2 bases from J, the gap between germline ends came to 20 bases. The CDR3 is made up of 20 amino acids. DNA of the CDR3: TGCGCCAGCAGCCAAGACCCCAGGGGACCTCGTATCGCTGGGGCCAACGTCCTGACTTTC. This codes for CASSQDPRGPRIAGANVLTF.

This clone was observed once. The chain recombines TRBV10-3 with TRBJ1-1; 10 bases match TRBD1. The CDR3 runs to 14 residues. Germline V lookup: CDR1 ENHRY, CDR2 SYGVKD. V gave up 4 bases and J gave up 5 bases; unmatched junction bases: 4. The CDR3 DNA is TGTGCCATCAGTGTAGACAGGGGGCAAACTGAAGCTTTCTTT. This gives the protein CAISVDRGQTEAFF.